A selection of T cell receptor beta chains follows, all from one sample in a study of Ad26.COV2.S vaccination and SARS-CoV-2 variants. The method was immunoSEQ multiplex PCR; TCRdb's version includes in-frame clones alone and lacks a portion of them. The top ten hold 3.9% of the sample, which has some 350,000 clones, 92% seen once. This specimen was peripheral blood, taken after recovery from COVID-19. The source of these receptors is a human donor who had recovered from COVID-19. The CDR3 runs from the conserved cysteine through the conserved F or W. The D gene is left open where the match is weak. Clone size is shown for a subset of rows, as once, few, many or a class of expanded clone.

J gene	clone size	D gene	V gene	CDR3 protein	CDR3 DNA
TRBJ2-2	NA	TRBD1	TRBV6-4	CASRQGAHTGELFF	TGTGCCAGCCGACAGGGGGCCCACACCGGGGAGCTGTTTTTT
TRBJ2-7	NA	TRBD1	TRBV3-1/TRBV3-2	CASSQDHRGYEQYF	TGTGCCAGCAGCCAAGATCACAGGGGGTACGAGCAGTACTTC
TRBJ1-5	NA	NA	TRBV9	CASSVAGESNQPQHF	TGTGCCAGCAGCGTAGCAGGGGAAAGCAATCAGCCCCAGCATTTT
TRBJ1-2	NA	TRBD1	TRBV7-8	CASSEGRGHYGYTF	TGTGCCAGCAGTGAGGGGAGGGGGCACTATGGCTACACCTTC
TRBJ2-7	NA	NA	TRBV27	CASSYRYEQYF	TGTGCCAGCAGTTACCGATACGAGCAGTACTTC
TRBJ1-5	NA	NA	TRBV6-4	CASSNDLYQPQHF	TGTGCCAGCAGCAACGATTTATATCAGCCCCAGCATTTT
TRBJ1-1	NA	NA	TRBV18	CASSPKEQAVNTEAFF	TGTGCCAGCTCACCAAAGGAACAGGCAGTGAACACTGAAGCTTTCTTT
TRBJ1-2	NA	TRBD1	TRBV6-5	CASSQTDRGHGYTF	TGTGCCAGCAGCCAAACCGACAGGGGGCATGGCTACACCTTC
TRBJ2-7	NA	NA	TRBV6-1	CASSETGKGLVAYEQYF	TGTGCCAGCAGTGAAACCGGTAAGGGGCTAGTCGCCTACGAGCAGTACTTC
TRBJ2-1	once	TRBD2	TRBV19	CASSIVAGLAGGAGNEQFF	TGTGCCAGTAGTATAGTTGCTGGACTAGCGGGGGGAGCAGGGAATGAGCAGTTCTTC
TRBJ1-4	once	NA	TRBV4-1	CASSQGIFDGGEKLFF	TGCGCCAGCAGCCAAGGTATCTTCGACGGGGGGGAAAAACTGTTTTTT
TRBJ1-1	NA	TRBD1	TRBV6-1	CASSEGQGTMNTEAFF	TGTGCCAGCAGTGAGGGACAGGGTACCATGAACACTGAAGCTTTCTTT
TRBJ2-1	NA	TRBD1	TRBV5-4	CASSLGRGLGNEQFF	TGTGCCAGCAGCTTGGGCAGGGGGCTTGGCAATGAGCAGTTCTTC
TRBJ1-1	NA	NA	TRBV9	CASSGWQADEAFF	TGTGCCAGCAGCGGGTGGCAGGCAGATGAAGCTTTCTTT
TRBJ2-7	NA	TRBD1	TRBV7-9	CASSFQTGFGNEQYF	TGTGCCAGCAGCTTCCAGACAGGGTTTGGTAACGAGCAGTACTTC
TRBJ1-2	once	NA	TRBV9	CASSVVFDSPYGYTF	TGTGCCAGCAGCGTAGTCTTTGACAGCCCCTATGGCTACACCTTC
TRBJ1-4	once	NA	TRBV5-1	CASSLGRLHPTNEKLFF	TGCGCCAGCAGCTTGGGGAGACTCCACCCAACTAATGAAAAACTGTTTTTT
TRBJ1-1	NA	NA	TRBV18	CASSPGPGAEAFF	TGTGCCAGCTCACCAGGGCCAGGGGCTGAAGCTTTCTTT
TRBJ2-7	NA	NA	TRBV11-2	CASSPLLRTKTQSYEQYF	TGTGCCAGCAGCCCACTACTCAGAACCAAGACTCAATCCTACGAGCAGTACTTC
TRBJ2-7	NA	TRBD2	TRBV7-6	CASSPGGVGSYEQYF	TGTGCCAGCAGCCCGGGGGGGGTAGGCTCCTACGAGCAGTACTTC
TRBJ1-1	NA	TRBD1	TRBV7-9	CASSPTGGGTEAFF	TGTGCCAGCAGCCCAACAGGGGGCGGAACTGAAGCTTTCTTT
TRBJ1-5	NA	NA	TRBV19	CASSVYGDQPQHF	TGTGCCAGTAGCGTCTACGGGGATCAGCCCCAGCATTTT
TRBJ2-1	NA	NA	TRBV11-2	CASSSTTRSPTHEQFF	TGTGCCAGCAGCTCCACGACTAGATCCCCTACCCATGAGCAGTTCTTC
TRBJ1-1	NA	NA	TRBV6-5	CASSYVAGGTEAFF	TGTGCCAGCAGTTATGTTGCGGGGGGCACTGAAGCTTTCTTT
TRBJ1-1	NA	NA	TRBV5-4	CASSFYRVNTEAFF	TGTGCCAGCAGCTTTTACAGGGTGAACACTGAAGCTTTCTTT
TRBJ2-7	NA	TRBD1	TRBV6-5	CASSYERGLAEQYF	TGTGCCAGCAGTTACGAGAGGGGGCTGGCCGAGCAGTACTTC
TRBJ1-2	NA	NA	TRBV11-2	CASSLDGKTYGYTF	TGTGCCAGCAGCTTAGATGGCAAGACCTATGGCTACACCTTC
TRBJ1-4	NA	NA	TRBV11-2	CASSTQGLGFATNEKLFF	TGTGCCAGCAGCACCCAGGGGTTGGGTTTTGCAACTAATGAAAAACTGTTTTTT
TRBJ1-6	NA	TRBD1	TRBV6-1	CASSGDRDRGRAPLHF	TGTGCCAGCAGTGGAGACCGGGACAGGGGACGGGCACCCCTCCACTTT
TRBJ1-4	NA	NA	TRBV19	CASSIARVSFNEKLFF	TGTGCCAGTAGTATCGCCAGGGTTTCGTTTAATGAAAAACTGTTTTTT
TRBJ2-1	NA	NA	TRBV7-3	CASSFAGTYNEQFF	TGTGCCAGCAGCTTTGCAGGGACCTACAATGAGCAGTTCTTC
TRBJ1-5	NA	TRBD1	TRBV10-3	CATYRGGNQPQHF	TGTGCCACCTACAGGGGTGGCAATCAGCCCCAGCATTTT
TRBJ2-7	NA	NA	TRBV6-5	CASSRALGDYEQYF	TGTGCCAGCAGTAGGGCGCTAGGGGACTACGAGCAGTACTTC
TRBJ2-7	NA	NA	TRBV27	CASSLGRQSEQYF	TGTGCCAGCAGTTTGGGACGGCAGAGCGAGCAGTACTTC
TRBJ2-7	NA	NA	TRBV13	CASRKGGYEQYF	TGTGCCAGCCGGAAGGGGGGTTACGAGCAGTACTTC
TRBJ1-2	once	TRBD1	TRBV11-2	CASSLQTGSYGYTF	TGTGCCAGCAGCCTCCAGACAGGGTCCTATGGCTACACCTTC
TRBJ2-4	NA	TRBD2	TRBV4-3	CASSQFSGENIQYF	TGCGCCAGCAGCCAATTTAGCGGGGAAAACATTCAGTACTTC
TRBJ1-5	NA	NA	TRBV6-6	CASSRVQAFNQPQHF	TGTGCCAGCAGTCGAGTACAGGCGTTCAATCAGCCCCAGCATTTT
TRBJ2-2	NA	NA	TRBV12-5	CASGLSGRRTGELFF	TGTGCTAGTGGTCTGTCGGGGCGTAGAACCGGGGAGCTGTTTTTT
TRBJ1-3	few	NA	TRBV7-2	CASSLGGSGNTIYF	TGTGCCAGCAGCTTGGGGGGATCTGGAAACACCATATATTTT
TRBJ2-3	NA	NA	TRBV9	CASSAGRTQYF	TGTGCCAGCAGCGCTGGGAGGACGCAGTATTTT
TRBJ2-2	NA	TRBD2	TRBV11-2	CASSLDLSGGALTGELFF	TGTGCCAGCAGCTTAGATCTCAGCGGGGGGGCACTGACCGGGGAGCTGTTTTTT
TRBJ1-5	NA	NA	TRBV12-3/TRBV12-4	CASSLREFQPQHF	TGTGCCAGCAGTTTAAGGGAATTCCAGCCCCAGCATTTT
TRBJ1-2	NA	TRBD1	TRBV29-1	CSVVGQNGLIYGYTF	TGCAGCGTTGTGGGACAGAACGGCCTGATCTATGGCTACACCTTC
TRBJ2-1	NA	TRBD2	TRBV3-1/TRBV3-2	CASSPGTSLYNEQFF	TGTGCCAGCAGCCCCGGGACTAGCCTCTACAATGAGCAGTTCTTC
TRBJ1-1	once	TRBD1	TRBV4-1	CASSQFPGQGAWTEAFF	TGCGCCAGCAGCCAATTTCCGGGACAGGGGGCTTGGACTGAAGCTTTCTTT
TRBJ2-5	NA	NA	TRBV7-9	CASKLAGGQETQYF	TGTGCCAGCAAGTTGGCAGGGGGGCAAGAGACCCAGTACTTC
TRBJ2-5	NA	NA	TRBV2	CASSDPGGETQYF	TGTGCCAGCAGTGATCCAGGGGGGGAGACCCAGTACTTC
TRBJ2-3	NA	TRBD2	TRBV5-1	CASSLERGADASTDTQYF	TGCGCCAGCAGCTTGGAGCGGGGGGCCGATGCTAGCACAGATACGCAGTATTTT
TRBJ1-2	once	NA	TRBV12-3/TRBV12-4	CASSLSIRPYTF	TGTGCCAGCAGTTTATCGATCCGACCCTACACCTTC
TRBJ2-3	NA	TRBD2	TRBV19	CAGSSGGTDTQYF	TGTGCCGGGTCTAGCGGGGGCACAGATACGCAGTATTTT
TRBJ1-5	NA	TRBD1	TRBV11-2	CASSLDRGQPQHF	TGTGCCAGCAGCTTAGACAGGGGGCAGCCCCAGCATTTT